Each of the 2 T cell receptor beta chains below was sequenced from the same sample in a study of cytomegalovirus exposure and HLA in healthy donors. Clones were read by immunoSEQ multiplex PCR, and TCRdb kept only the in-frame ones, dropping some. The sample has more than 95,000 clones; about 85% are singletons. Specimen: PBMCs. Receptors were obtained from a man aged 18 to 30 in good health and CMV-seropositive.

The CDR3 reads CASSLGAGRPSGNTIYF. The CDR3 DNA reads TGTGCCAGCAGCTTGGGAGCGGGACGGCCCTCTGGAAACACCATATATTTT. The J gene is TRBJ1-3, the V gene TRBV5-4; D is possibly TRBD1 (5 bases). There are 17 residues in the CDR3. Germline CDR1 reads SGHNT; CDR2 reads YYREEE (reference sequence). Trimming took 0 bases from V and 0 from J, leaving 13 bases between them. The whole variable domain, remainder taken from reference TRBV5-4 and TRBJ1-3, is ETGVTQSPTHLIKTRGQQVTLRCSSQSGHNTVSWYQQALGQGPQFIFQYYREEENGRGNFPPRFSGLQFPNYSSELNVNALELDDSALYLCASSLGAGRPSGNTIYFGEGSWLTVV.

A few counts support this clone. The chain couples TRBV5-1 to TRBJ2-5; TRBD1 matches 9 bases. The CDR3 extends over 15 amino acids. The V gene's germline CDR1 is SGHRS and CDR2 YFSETQ. Trimming removed 5 bases from V and 5 bases from J; junction bases left unmatched: 10. CDR3 bases: TGCGCCAGCAGTCTACCACAGGGGGCAGGGGAGACCCAGTACTTC. Its protein product is CASSLPQGAGETQYF.